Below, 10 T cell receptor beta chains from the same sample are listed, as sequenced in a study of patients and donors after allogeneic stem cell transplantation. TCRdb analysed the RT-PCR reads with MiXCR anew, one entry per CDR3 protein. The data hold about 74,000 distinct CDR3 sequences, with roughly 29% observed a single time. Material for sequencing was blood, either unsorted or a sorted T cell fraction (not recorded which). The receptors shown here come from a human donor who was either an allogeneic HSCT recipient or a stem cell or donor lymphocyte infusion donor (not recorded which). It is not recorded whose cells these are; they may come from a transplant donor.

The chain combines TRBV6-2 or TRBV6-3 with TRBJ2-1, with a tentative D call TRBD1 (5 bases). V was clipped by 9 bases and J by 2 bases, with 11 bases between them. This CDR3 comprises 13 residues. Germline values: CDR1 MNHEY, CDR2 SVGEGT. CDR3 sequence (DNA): TGTGCCAGTACATGGGGCACCTACAATGAGCAGTTCTTC. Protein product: CASTWGTYNEQFF.

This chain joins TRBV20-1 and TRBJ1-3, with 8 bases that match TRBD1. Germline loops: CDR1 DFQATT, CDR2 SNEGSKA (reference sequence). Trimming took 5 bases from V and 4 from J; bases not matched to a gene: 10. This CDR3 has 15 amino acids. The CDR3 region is CSAGPRGQEGNTIYF. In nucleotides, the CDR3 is TGCAGTGCTGGACCCAGGGGGCAGGAAGGAAACACCATATATTTT.

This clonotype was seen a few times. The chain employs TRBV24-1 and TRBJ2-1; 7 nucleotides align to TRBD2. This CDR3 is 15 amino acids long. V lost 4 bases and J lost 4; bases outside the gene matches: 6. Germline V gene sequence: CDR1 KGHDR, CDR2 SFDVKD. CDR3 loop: CATSDLSGPYNEQFF. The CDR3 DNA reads TGTGCCACCAGTGACCTTAGCGGGCCTTACAATGAGCAGTTCTTC.

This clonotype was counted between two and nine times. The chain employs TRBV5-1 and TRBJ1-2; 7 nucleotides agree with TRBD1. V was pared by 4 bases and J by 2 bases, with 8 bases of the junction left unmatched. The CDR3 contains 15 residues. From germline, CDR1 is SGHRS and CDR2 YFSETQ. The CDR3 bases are TGCGCCAGCAGCGTAAACAGGGGTTGGAACTATGGCTACACCTTC. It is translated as CASSVNRGWNYGYTF.

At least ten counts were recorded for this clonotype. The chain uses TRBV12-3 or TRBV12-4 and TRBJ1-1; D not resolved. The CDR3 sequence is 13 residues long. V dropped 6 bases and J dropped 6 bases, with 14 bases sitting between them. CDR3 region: CASREAGSPEAFF. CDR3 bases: TGTGCCAGCAGAGAAGCAGGCTCCCCTGAAGCTTTCTTT.

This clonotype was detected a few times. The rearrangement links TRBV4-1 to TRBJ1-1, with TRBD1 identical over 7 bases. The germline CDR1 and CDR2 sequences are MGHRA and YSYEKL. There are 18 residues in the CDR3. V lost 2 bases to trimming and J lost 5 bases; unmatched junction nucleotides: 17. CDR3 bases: TGCGCCAGCAGCCAAACTTACCGGGACAGACAAGGTAGGACTGAAGCTTTCTTT. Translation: CASSQTYRDRQGRTEAFF.

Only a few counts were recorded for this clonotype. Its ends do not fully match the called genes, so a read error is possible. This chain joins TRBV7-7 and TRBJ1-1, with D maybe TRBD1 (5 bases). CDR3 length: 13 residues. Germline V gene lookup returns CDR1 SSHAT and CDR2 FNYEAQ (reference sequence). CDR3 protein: CASSATDSTEAFF. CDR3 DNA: TGTGCTAGCAGCGCGACAGATTCCACTGAAGCTTTCTTT.

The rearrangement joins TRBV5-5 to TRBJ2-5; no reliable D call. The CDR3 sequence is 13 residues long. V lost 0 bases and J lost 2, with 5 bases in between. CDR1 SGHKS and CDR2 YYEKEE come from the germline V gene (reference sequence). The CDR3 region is CASSLDIQETQYF. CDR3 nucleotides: TGTGCCAGCAGCTTGGACATTCAAGAGACCCAGTACTTC.

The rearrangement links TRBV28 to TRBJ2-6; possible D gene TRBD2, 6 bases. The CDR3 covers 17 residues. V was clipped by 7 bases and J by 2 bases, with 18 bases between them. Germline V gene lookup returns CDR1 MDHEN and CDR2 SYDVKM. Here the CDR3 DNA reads TGTGCCAGCACTCTAGGACTAATCACCGCTGGGGCCAACGTCCTGACTTTC. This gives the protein CASTLGLITAGANVLTF.

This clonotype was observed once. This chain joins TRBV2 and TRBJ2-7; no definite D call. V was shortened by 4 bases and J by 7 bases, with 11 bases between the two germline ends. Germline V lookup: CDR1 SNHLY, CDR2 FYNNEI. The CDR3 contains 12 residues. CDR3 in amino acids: CASSGTAWEQYF. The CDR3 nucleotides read TGTGCCAGCAGTGGGACCGCGTGGGAGCAGTACTTC.